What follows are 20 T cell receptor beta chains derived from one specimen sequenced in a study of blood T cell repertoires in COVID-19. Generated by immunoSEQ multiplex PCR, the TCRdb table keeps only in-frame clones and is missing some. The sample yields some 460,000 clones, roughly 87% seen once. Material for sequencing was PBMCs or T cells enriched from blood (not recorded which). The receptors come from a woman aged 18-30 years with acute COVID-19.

The CDR3 spells CASTKGQYSYEQYF. The CDR3 DNA sequence: TGTGCCAGCACCAAAGGACAGTACTCCTACGAGCAGTACTTC. The genes are TRBV6-6 and TRBJ2-7; D might be TRBD1 (6 bases). V was pared by 7 bases and J by 0 bases, with 13 bases between. The CDR3 consists of 14 residues. Per the germline V gene, CDR1 is MNHNY and CDR2 is SVGAGI (reference sequence).

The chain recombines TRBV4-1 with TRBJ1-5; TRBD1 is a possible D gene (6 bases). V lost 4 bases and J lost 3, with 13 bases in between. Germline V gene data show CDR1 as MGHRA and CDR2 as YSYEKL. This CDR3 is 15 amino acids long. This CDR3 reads CASSLRQDNNQPQHF. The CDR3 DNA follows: TGCGCCAGCAGCCTTCGACAGGACAACAATCAGCCCCAGCATTTT.

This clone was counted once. The CDR3 nucleotides read TGTGCCAGCAGCTTGGTGACAGAATTCTATGGCTACACCTTC. Translating gives CASSLVTEFYGYTF. The chain uses TRBV5-6 and TRBJ1-2, with D perhaps TRBD1 (5 bases). This CDR3 is built from 14 residues. V lost 0 bases to trimming and J lost 4 bases, with 10 bases between them. The V gene's germline CDR1 is SGHDT and CDR2 YYEEEE.

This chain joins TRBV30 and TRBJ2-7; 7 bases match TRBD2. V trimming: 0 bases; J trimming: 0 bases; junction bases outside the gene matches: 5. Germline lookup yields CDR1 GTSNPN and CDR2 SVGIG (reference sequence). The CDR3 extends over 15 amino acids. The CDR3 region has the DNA TGTGCCTGGAGTGTAGGGACTATCAGCTCCTACGAGCAGTACTTC. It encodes CAWSVGTISSYEQYF.

CDR3 loop: CASQDRENTEAFF. CDR3 DNA: TGTGCCAGCCAGGACAGAGAAAACACTGAAGCTTTCTTT. The V and J genes are TRBV27 and TRBJ1-1; tentative D call: TRBD1 (6 bases). There are 13 residues in the CDR3. Germline values: CDR1 MNHEY, CDR2 SMNVEV (reference sequence). Trimming removed 8 bases from V and 2 bases from J, with 12 bases in between.

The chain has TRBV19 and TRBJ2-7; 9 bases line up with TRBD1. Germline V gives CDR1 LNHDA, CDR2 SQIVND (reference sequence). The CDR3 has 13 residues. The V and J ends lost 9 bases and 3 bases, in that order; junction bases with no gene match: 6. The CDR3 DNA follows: TGTGCCAGCCACGGGACAGGGATCTACGAGCAGTACTTC. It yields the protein CASHGTGIYEQYF.

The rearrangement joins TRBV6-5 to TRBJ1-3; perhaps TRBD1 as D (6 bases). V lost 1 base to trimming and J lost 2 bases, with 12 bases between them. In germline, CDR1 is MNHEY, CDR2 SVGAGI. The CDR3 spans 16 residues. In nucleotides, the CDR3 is TGTGCCAGCAGTTACTTGACAGGCCTTCCTGGAAACACCATATATTTT. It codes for CASSYLTGLPGNTIYF.

The CDR3 nucleotides read TGTGCCAGCAGCCACCTCCGCGGGGGTTACAATGAGCAGTTCTTC. Its translation: CASSHLRGGYNEQFF. The chain employs TRBV7-6 and TRBJ2-1, with TRBD2 matching over 7 bases. This CDR3 spans 15 amino acids. Germline V CDR1 and CDR2: SGHVS, FNYEAQ. Trimming cost V 5 bases and J 4 bases; bases outside gene matches: 8.

The DNA for the CDR3 is TGTGCCAGTATTGGTCCGGGAAGTGGGACTGAAGCTTTCTTT. Its protein is CASIGPGSGTEAFF. The V call is TRBV19, the J call TRBJ1-1; no firm D call. The CDR3 spans 14 residues. Trimming took off 7 bases at V and 5 bases at J, with 17 bases between the two ends. Germline loops: CDR1 LNHDA, CDR2 SQIVND (reference sequence). The full variable domain, with the rest looked up from reference TRBV19 and TRBJ1-1, is DGGITQSPKYLFRKEGQNVTLSCEQNLNHDAMYWYRQDPGQGLRLIYYSQIVNDFQKGDIAEGYSVSREKKESFPLTVTSAQKNPTAFYLCASIGPGSGTEAFFGQGTRLTVV.

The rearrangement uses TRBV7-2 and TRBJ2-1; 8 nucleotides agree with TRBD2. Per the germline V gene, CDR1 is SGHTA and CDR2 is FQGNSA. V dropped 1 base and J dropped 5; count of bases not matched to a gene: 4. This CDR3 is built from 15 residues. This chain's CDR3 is CASSLGLAKNNEQFF. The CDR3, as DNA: TGTGCCAGCAGCTTAGGACTAGCGAAAAACAATGAGCAGTTCTTC.

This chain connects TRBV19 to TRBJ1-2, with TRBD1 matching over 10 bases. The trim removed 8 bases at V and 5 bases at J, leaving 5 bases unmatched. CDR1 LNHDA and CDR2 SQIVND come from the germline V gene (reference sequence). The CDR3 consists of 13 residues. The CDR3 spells CASSSGQGYGYTF. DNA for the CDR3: TGTGCCAGTTCGTCGGGACAGGGGTATGGCTACACCTTC.

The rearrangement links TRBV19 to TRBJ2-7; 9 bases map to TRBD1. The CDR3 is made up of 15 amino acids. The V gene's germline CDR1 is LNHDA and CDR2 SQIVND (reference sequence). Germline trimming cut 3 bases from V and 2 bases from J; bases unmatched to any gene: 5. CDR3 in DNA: TGTGCCAGTAGTATCGGAGGACAGGGGACCTACGAGCAGTACTTC. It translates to CASSIGGQGTYEQYF. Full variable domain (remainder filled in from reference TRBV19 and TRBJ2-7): DGGITQSPKYLFRKEGQNVTLSCEQNLNHDAMYWYRQDPGQGLRLIYYSQIVNDFQKGDIAEGYSVSREKKESFPLTVTSAQKNPTAFYLCASSIGGQGTYEQYFGPGTRLTVT.

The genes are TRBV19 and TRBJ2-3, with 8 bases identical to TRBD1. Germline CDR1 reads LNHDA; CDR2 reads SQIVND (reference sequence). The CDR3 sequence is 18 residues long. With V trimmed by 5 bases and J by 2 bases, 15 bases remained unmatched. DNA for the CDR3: TGTGCCAGTAGTCAACCGTCCGGGACAGGAATTGTCACAGATACGCAGTATTTT. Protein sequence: CASSQPSGTGIVTDTQYF.

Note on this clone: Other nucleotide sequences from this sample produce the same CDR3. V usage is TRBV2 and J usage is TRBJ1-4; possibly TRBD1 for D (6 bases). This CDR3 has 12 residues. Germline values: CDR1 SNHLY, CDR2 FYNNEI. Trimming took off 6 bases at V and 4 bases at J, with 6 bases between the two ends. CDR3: CASRQGNEKLFF. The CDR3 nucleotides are TGTGCCAGCAGACAGGGTAATGAAAAACTGTTTTTT.

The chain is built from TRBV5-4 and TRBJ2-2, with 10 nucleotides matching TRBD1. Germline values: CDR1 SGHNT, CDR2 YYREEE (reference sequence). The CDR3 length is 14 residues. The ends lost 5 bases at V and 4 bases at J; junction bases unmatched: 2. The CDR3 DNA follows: TGTGCCAGCAGTGGGACAGGGGCCACCGGGGAGCTGTTTTTT. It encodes CASSGTGATGELFF. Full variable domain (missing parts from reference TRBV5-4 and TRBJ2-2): ETGVTQSPTHLIKTRGQQVTLRCSSQSGHNTVSWYQQALGQGPQFIFQYYREEENGRGNFPPRFSGLQFPNYSSELNVNALELDDSALYLCASSGTGATGELFFGEGSRLTVL.

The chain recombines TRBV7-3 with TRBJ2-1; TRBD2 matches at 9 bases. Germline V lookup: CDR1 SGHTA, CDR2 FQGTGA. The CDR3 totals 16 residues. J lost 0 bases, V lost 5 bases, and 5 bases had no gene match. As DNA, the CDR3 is TGTGCCAGCAGCCTAGCGGGGACTTCCTCCTACAATGAGCAGTTCTTC. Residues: CASSLAGTSSYNEQFF.

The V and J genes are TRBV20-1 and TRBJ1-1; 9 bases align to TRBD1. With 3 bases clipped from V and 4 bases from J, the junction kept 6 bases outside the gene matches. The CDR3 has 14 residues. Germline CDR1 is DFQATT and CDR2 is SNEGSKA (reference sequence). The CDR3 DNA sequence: TGCAGTGCTAGTAACACAGGGGGCCTCACTGAAGCTTTCTTT. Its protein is CSASNTGGLTEAFF.

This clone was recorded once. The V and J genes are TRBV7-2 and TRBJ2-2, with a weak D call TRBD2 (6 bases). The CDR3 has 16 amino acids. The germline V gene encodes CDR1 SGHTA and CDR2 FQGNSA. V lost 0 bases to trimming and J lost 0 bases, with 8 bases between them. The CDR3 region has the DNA TGTGCCAGCAGCTTAGCTGGGGGGTCGAACACCGGGGAGCTGTTTTTT. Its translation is CASSLAGGSNTGELFF.

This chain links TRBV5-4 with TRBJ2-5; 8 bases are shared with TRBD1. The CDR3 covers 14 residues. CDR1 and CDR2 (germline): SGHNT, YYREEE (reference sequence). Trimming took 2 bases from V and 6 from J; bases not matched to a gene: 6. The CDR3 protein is CASSLDRGFKTQYF. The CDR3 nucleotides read TGTGCCAGCAGCTTAGACAGGGGTTTTAAGACCCAGTACTTC.

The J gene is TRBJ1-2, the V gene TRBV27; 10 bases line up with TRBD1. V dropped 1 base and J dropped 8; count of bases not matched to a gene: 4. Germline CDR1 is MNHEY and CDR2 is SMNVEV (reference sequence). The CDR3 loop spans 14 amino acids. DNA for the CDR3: TGTGCCAGCAGTTTATACGGACAGGGGGGAGGCTACACCTTC. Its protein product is CASSLYGQGGGYTF.